Below, 27 T cell receptor beta chains from the same sample are listed, as sequenced in a study of vaccination effects on CD4 cells after COVID-19. After expansion with viral peptide pools in the ViraFEST assay, antigen-specific CD4+ T cells were sequenced. Investigators separated out CD4+ T cells once more than nine days of culture had passed. Everyone in the study got two shots of either the BNT162b2 or mRNA-1273 vaccine. Antigens for these TCRs are unknown. Profiling relied on immunoSEQ multiplex PCR, and the TCRdb table lists in-frame clones only, not all of them. The top ten clones hold 6.5% of a sample with over 25,000 clones, over 60% of them seen once. Here the sequenced sample was CD4+ T cells from PBMCs cultured with SARS-CoV-2 spike peptides, taken after COVID-19 vaccination. The receptors were sampled from a human donor who received a COVID-19 vaccine. Some clones in this sample may be carry-over from other donors' samples.

The chain links TRBV18 to TRBJ2-3; weak D call: TRBD1 (6 bases). Germline V gene sequence: CDR1 KGHSH, CDR2 LQKENI. Trimming took 5 bases from V and 0 from J, leaving 15 bases between them. The CDR3 is made up of 16 amino acids. The CDR3 DNA reads as TGTGCCAGCTCATCCGGACAGCTCTCTAGCACAGATACGCAGTATTTT. Its protein product is CASSSGQLSSTDTQYF.

V is TRBV25-1 and J is TRBJ2-3; unclear D gene. Between the trimmed V and J ends, which lost 3 bases and 10 bases, there was a span of 14 bases. In germline, CDR1 is MGHDK, CDR2 SYGVNS. The CDR3 loop spans 13 amino acids. The CDR3 DNA sequence: TGTGCCAGCAGTGATCCCCCCGATGATGCGCAGTATTTT. It is translated as CASSDPPDDAQYF.

V gene TRBV12-5 combines with J gene TRBJ1-4; no firm D call. The CDR3 spans 13 residues. CDR1 LGHNT and CDR2 FRNRAP come from the germline V gene. The V end was cut by 0 bases, the J end by 8 bases, with 7 bases between. The CDR3 sequence is CASGLVRVEKLFF. DNA of the CDR3: TGTGCTAGTGGTTTGGTACGGGTCGAAAAACTGTTTTTT.

The chain links TRBV19 to TRBJ2-6; D gene unclear. V gave up 1 base and J gave up 0 bases, with 4 bases separating them. The CDR3 loop spans 15 amino acids. Germline CDR1 and CDR2: LNHDA and SQIVND (reference sequence). CDR3 protein: CASSIGSSGANVLTF. The CDR3 DNA reads TGTGCCAGTAGTATAGGCAGCTCTGGGGCCAACGTCCTGACTTTC.

The J gene is TRBJ2-3, the V gene TRBV5-6; a weak D match, TRBD1 (6 bases). The CDR3 extends over 19 amino acids. V was pared by 4 bases and J by 0 bases, with 24 bases between. The germline V gene encodes CDR1 SGHDT and CDR2 YYEEEE. The DNA for the CDR3 is TGTGCCAGCAGCCTAGGGGGAACGGGGCCAAAAACTAGCACAGATACGCAGTATTTT. Translation gives CASSLGGTGPKTSTDTQYF.

The J gene is TRBJ1-1, the V gene TRBV5-1; the D is unclear. The CDR3 contains 16 residues. CDR1 SGHRS and CDR2 YFSETQ come from the germline V gene. V lost 1 base and J lost 0, with 13 bases in between. The CDR3 protein is CASSLNPAAMNTEAFF. In DNA form, the CDR3 reads TGCGCCAGCAGCTTGAATCCCGCAGCAATGAACACTGAAGCTTTCTTT.

The chain has TRBV30 and TRBJ1-4; 7 bases map to TRBD1. The CDR3 sequence is 16 residues long. CDR1 is GTSNPN, CDR2 SVGIG, per germline (reference sequence). The junction had 6 bases not matched to a gene; V was cut back by 2 bases and J by 0 bases. The CDR3 protein is CAWSSGTDATNEKLFF. The CDR3 DNA reads as TGTGCCTGGAGTTCCGGGACAGATGCAACTAATGAAAAACTGTTTTTT.

The chain couples TRBV7-9 to TRBJ2-2; D gene uncertain. Germline-derived CDR1 and CDR2 are SEHNR and FQNEAQ (reference sequence). Trimming left V 5 bases short and J 14 bases short, with 15 bases between. The CDR3 consists of 12 residues. CDR3 protein: CASSLTQKDLFF. CDR3 DNA: TGTGCCAGCAGCCTCACGCAAAAGGACCTGTTTTTT.

J is TRBJ2-3 and V is TRBV3-1 (or the pseudogene TRBV3-2); a possible D gene is TRBD2 (5 bases). V lost 2 bases, J lost 2 bases, and 14 bases lay in between. The germline CDR1 and CDR2 sequences are LGHDT and YNNKEL (reference sequence). The CDR3 runs 16 residues. CDR3 sequence: CASSQSVEGSTDTQYF. CDR3 in DNA: TGTGCCAGCAGCCAAAGTGTTGAGGGATCCACAGATACGCAGTATTTT.

The genes are TRBV10-3 and TRBJ1-2, with 7 positions matching TRBD1. Germline V gene sequence: CDR1 ENHRY, CDR2 SYGVKD. This CDR3 is 16 amino acids long. V was pared by 4 bases and J by 0 bases, with 8 bases of the junction left unmatched. CDR3 protein: CAISGKTGTANYGYTF. The CDR3, as DNA: TGTGCCATCAGTGGAAAGACAGGGACAGCTAACTATGGCTACACCTTC.

The gene calls are TRBV19 and TRBJ1-5, with 10 bases identical to TRBD1. This CDR3 comprises 15 residues. The germline V gene encodes CDR1 LNHDA and CDR2 SQIVND (reference sequence). Trimming at V came to 5 bases and at J to 7 bases, leaving 8 bases not matched to a gene. In DNA, the CDR3 is TGTGCCAGTAGTCCCGGACAGGGGGGCTGGCAGCCCCAGCATTTT. Translation: CASSPGQGGWQPQHF.

The chain carries TRBV6-5 and TRBJ1-1, with a tentative D call TRBD1 (5 bases). The V end lost 0 bases, the J end lost 10 bases, and 9 bases lay between the germline ends. CDR3 length: 12 amino acids. CDR1 is MNHEY, CDR2 SVGAGI, per germline. The CDR3 loop is CASSYSTGRAFF. The DNA of the CDR3 is TGTGCCAGCAGTTACTCGACGGGACGAGCTTTCTTT.

This sequence joins TRBV6-5 and TRBJ2-5; no clear D. Between the trimmed V and J ends, which lost 0 bases and 5 bases, there was a span of 7 bases. Germline V gene sequence: CDR1 MNHEY, CDR2 SVGAGI. The CDR3 is made up of 13 amino acids. As DNA, the CDR3 is TGTGCCAGCAGTTACTCGATGGGGGAGACCCAGTACTTC. Its protein is CASSYSMGETQYF.

This rearrangement joins TRBV2 to TRBJ2-6, with D perhaps TRBD2 (5 bases). V was trimmed by 0 bases and J by 4 bases, leaving 10 bases between them. Germline CDR1 SNHLY, CDR2 FYNNEI. The length of the CDR3 is 16 residues. CDR3 coding DNA: TGTGCCAGCAGTGAAGCGAGAGGGTTCGGGGCCAACGTCCTGACTTTC. It codes for CASSEARGFGANVLTF.

The chain couples TRBV29-1 to TRBJ1-2, with D possibly matching TRBD1 (6 bases). Between the trimmed V and J ends, which lost 5 bases and 6 bases, there was a span of 13 bases. This CDR3 contains 12 residues. CDR1 and CDR2 (germline): SQVTM, ANQGSEA. CDR3: CSVTQGYDGYTF. The CDR3 region has the DNA TGCAGCGTTACACAGGGATACGATGGCTACACCTTC.

V gene TRBV2 combines with J gene TRBJ1-6; D is possibly TRBD1 (5 bases). Germline CDR1 reads SNHLY; CDR2 reads FYNNEI. Trimming stripped 6 bases from V and 8 bases from J, with 11 bases between. This CDR3 region has 13 residues. As DNA, the CDR3 is TGTGCCAGCAGGCGGGAAGGGGATTCACCCCTCCACTTT. Protein: CASRREGDSPLHF.

The rearrangement uses TRBV5-1 and TRBJ1-1, with D perhaps TRBD1 (6 bases). This CDR3 comprises 13 residues. V lost 3 bases to trimming and J lost 1 base, with 7 bases between them. Germline CDR1 is SGHRS and CDR2 is YFSETQ. CDR3 sequence: CASSSQGNTEAFF. The CDR3 DNA sequence: TGCGCCAGCAGCTCACAGGGGAACACTGAAGCTTTCTTT.

The rearrangement joins TRBV2 to TRBJ2-3, with TRBD1 matching 7 bases. CDR1 is SNHLY and CDR2 is FYNNEI in the germline V gene. The CDR3 loop spans 17 amino acids. Unmatched junction bases numbered 11, after V lost 5 bases and J lost 0 bases. The CDR3 region is CASSPSGGLRSTDTQYF. For the CDR3, the DNA is TGTGCCAGCAGTCCGTCAGGGGGATTAAGGAGCACAGATACGCAGTATTTT.

This chain links TRBV4-2 with TRBJ2-5; D remains ambiguous. Germline assignment: CDR1 LGHNA and CDR2 YNFKEQ. The CDR3 is 13 residues long. The V and J ends lost 1 base and 3 bases respectively, with 6 bases between them. The CDR3 DNA follows: TGTGCCAGCAGCCAAGGGCAAGAAGAGACCCAGTACTTC. Translating gives CASSQGQEETQYF.

The chain links TRBV6-2 or TRBV6-3 to TRBJ1-1; unclear D gene. Deletions cut 4 bases from V and 1 base from J, with 13 bases between. Germline V lookup: CDR1 MNHEY, CDR2 SVGEGT. The CDR3 sequence is 15 residues long. CDR3 nucleotides: TGTGCCAGCAGTTTGGAGGGAGTGTGGAACACTGAAGCTTTCTTT. Translated, it gives CASSLEGVWNTEAFF.

The genes are TRBV18 and TRBJ1-5; D is perhaps TRBD1 (5 bases). The CDR3 runs 15 residues. Germline V gene data show CDR1 as KGHSH and CDR2 as LQKENI. Deletions cut 6 bases from V and 6 bases from J, with 18 bases between. The CDR3 region has the DNA TGTGCCAGCTCCCTGGACAACGGGCAACGTCAGCCCCAGCATTTT. Its translation: CASSLDNGQRQPQHF.

The CDR3 DNA is TGTGCCAGTAGTATAGATTCCGCAGCAGCTAACTATGGCTACACCTTC. Translated: CASSIDSAAANYGYTF. The V and J genes are TRBV19 and TRBJ1-2, with D unresolved. This CDR3 has 16 amino acids. The V gene lost 0 bases and the J gene lost 0 bases, with 11 bases spanning the gap. Germline V gene sequence: CDR1 LNHDA, CDR2 SQIVND (reference sequence).

This clone was counted a few times. CDR3 nucleotides: TGTGCCAGCAGCCAATCGGGGACAGGGAACACTGAAGCTTTCTTT. It is translated as CASSQSGTGNTEAFF. J is TRBJ1-1 and V is TRBV4-2; TRBD1 matches 8 bases. The CDR3 contains 15 residues. Germline V CDR1 and CDR2: LGHNA, YNFKEQ. Unmatched junction bases numbered 3, after V lost 2 bases and J lost 1 base.

This clone occurred a few times. The gene calls are TRBV20-1 and TRBJ2-3; no clear D gene. Trimming took 2 bases from V and 6 from J, leaving 6 bases between them. Looked up from germline, CDR1 is DFQATT and CDR2 is SNEGSKA (reference sequence). The CDR3 has 11 residues. The CDR3 nucleotides are TGCAGTGCTAGACGTATCGATACGCAGTATTTT. Translation gives CSARRIDTQYF.

This clone has only one observation. The CDR3 is CASSPSRQSGYGYTF. The CDR3 DNA follows: TGTGCCAGCTCACCTTCTCGTCAGAGCGGCTATGGCTACACCTTC. V is TRBV18 and J is TRBJ1-2; no definite D call. Trimming took 3 bases from V and 4 from J, leaving 15 bases between them. This CDR3 is built from 15 residues. The germline gives CDR1 KGHSH, CDR2 LQKENI.

The gene calls are TRBV5-6 and TRBJ2-3, with 8 bases fitting TRBD2. The CDR3 loop spans 14 amino acids. Germline V CDR1 and CDR2: SGHDT, YYEEEE. J was trimmed by 3 bases and V by 2 bases; bases with no gene match: 2. CDR3 in DNA: TGTGCCAGCAGCTTCCGGGGGGGAACAGATACGCAGTATTTT. Translating gives CASSFRGGTDTQYF.

This clone is a singleton in its sample. The V call is TRBV5-1, the J call TRBJ1-1; no firm D call. The V end was cut by 6 bases, the J end by 0 bases, with 9 bases between. The CDR3 loop spans 13 amino acids. Germline values: CDR1 SGHRS, CDR2 YFSETQ. The CDR3 reads CASTESMNTEAFF. For the CDR3, the DNA is TGCGCCAGCACAGAGTCCATGAACACTGAAGCTTTCTTT.